This section outlines one TCR beta chain sequence together with its context. Its antigen is currently unknown. This sample was taken from a study of Ad26.COV2.S vaccination and SARS-CoV-2 variants. Study conclusions and caveats: Responses of spike-specific T cells (both CD8+ and CD4+) reportedly showed substantial breadth after vaccination.

The CDR3 length is 15 residues. The germline V gene encodes CDR1 SGHRS and CDR2 YFSETQ. V shed 2 bases and J shed 1 base, with 12 bases lying between them. This table comes from immunoSEQ multiplex PCR, and its TCRdb copy is limited to in-frame clones, with some not included. The table records fewer than 400,000 clones, 88% of them present only once. Regarding treatment: some 19 received Ad26.COV2.S at low or high dose, single or two shots; 5 received placebo; per-sample allocation not given. Sample collection was performed on day 63 after the first vaccine or placebo injection. This clonotype originated in a person between 18 and 65 years old who received the Ad26.COV2.S COVID-19 vaccine or a placebo. Sequenced material: peripheral blood, taken in a trial of Ad26.COV2.S vaccine versus placebo. The V call is TRBV5-1, the J call TRBJ1-1; D not resolved. The CDR3 region has the DNA TGCGCCAGCAGCTTTGAAGGAGCCGGGAACACTGAAGCTTTCTTT. Amino acids: CASSFEGAGNTEAFF.